Each of the 4 T cell receptor beta chains below was sequenced from the same sample in a study of beta chain features in type 1 diabetes (dated by TCRdb to 2016 to 2018). The receptor library was made with the immunoSEQ multiplex PCR assay. All of the isolated RNA was reverse transcribed with the High Capacity cDNA Reverse Transcription Kit, so expressed TCRB transcripts were sequenced. In TCRdb, the immuneACCESS table is reduced to in-frame sequences with V and J assigned. These tables do not hold every clone; where another copy was compared, an unresolved V gene accounts for under half, and the others remain unexplained. The table for this sample lists a few hundred thousand clones; 11% of them were counted only once. About 0.014% of the sample rests with the top ten. Sequenced: naive CD4+ T cells from blood. This sample's cell subset or site label indicates: true naive CD4+ T cells. The receptors here all came from a young woman in good health.

This clone was seen a handful of times. The chain carries TRBV11-1 and TRBJ2-3; TRBD2 matches at 12 bases. The CDR3 totals 16 residues. In germline, CDR1 is SGHAT, CDR2 FQDESV (reference sequence). V shed 5 bases, J shed 3 bases, and the junction held 6 bases outside the gene matches. CDR3 coding DNA: TGTGCCAGCAGCCTTCCCGGGACTAGCGGGACAGATACGCAGTATTTT. Its translation: CASSLPGTSGTDTQYF.

This clone was counted between two and nine times. This chain links TRBV19 with TRBJ1-1; no reliable D call. Germline CDR1 is LNHDA and CDR2 is SQIVND (reference sequence). The V end lost 5 bases, the J end lost 3 bases, and 10 bases lay between the germline ends. The CDR3 extends over 13 amino acids. The CDR3 DNA reads TGTGCCAGTAGTTCCGACCGGGACACTGAAGCTTTCTTT. It is translated as CASSSDRDTEAFF.

This chain links TRBV6-6 with TRBJ2-7; D is undetermined. This CDR3 is 13 amino acids long. V lost 8 bases and J lost 5, with 16 bases in between. Germline V lookup: CDR1 MNHNY, CDR2 SVGAGI (reference sequence). CDR3 in DNA: TGTGCCAGCCGCTCTTCGAATGCGGACGAGCAGTACTTC. It specifies CASRSSNADEQYF.

This clone appeared a few times. The chain employs TRBV30 and TRBJ1-5; D gene uncertain. CDR1 and CDR2 (germline): GTSNPN, SVGIG (reference sequence). The CDR3 consists of 14 residues. The V and J ends lost 0 bases and 4 bases respectively, with 10 bases between them. This CDR3 is CAWSVRRGNQPQHF. The CDR3 DNA is TGTGCCTGGAGTGTACGTCGAGGGAATCAGCCCCAGCATTTT.